Reported below is one TCR beta chain. The data are from a study of T cell changes during pregnancy in multiple sclerosis. Clones were sequenced by immunoSEQ multiplex PCR, and TCRdb holds only the in-frame ones, with some missing. This table holds about 110,000 clones, less than 95% found once. This specimen consisted of peripheral blood, obtained after pregnancy. This TCR came from a female donor with multiple sclerosis, enrolled in a pregnancy study.

The CDR3 loop is CSARIQGEQFF. The CDR3 bases are TGCAGTGCCAGAATCCAGGGCGAGCAGTTCTTC. This chain joins TRBV20-1 and TRBJ2-1, with D tentatively TRBD1 (5 bases). The CDR3 sequence is 11 residues long. V was shortened by 6 bases and J by 10 bases, with 13 bases between the two germline ends. Germline lookup yields CDR1 DFQATT and CDR2 SNEGSKA (reference sequence).